These 26 T cell receptor beta chains share one sample of origin, sequenced in a study of CD8+CD57+ T cells in acquired aplastic anemia. The use of genomic DNA as template underpinned the TCR beta VDJ and CDR3 profiling. TCRdb processed the reads anew with MiXCR; each CDR3 protein has one entry. The data contain some 150,000 distinct CDR3 sequences, 71% of them singletons. Patients picked for sequencing had shown CD8+CD57+ cell expansion detected by flow cytometry. Sequencing used sorted CD4+, CD8+, or CD8+CD57+ T cells (not recorded which) from PBMCs. These TCRs come from a human donor with aplastic anemia.

This clonotype was observed a single time. The chain recombines TRBV10-3 with TRBJ2-7; weak D call: TRBD1 (5 bases). Trimming took off 6 bases at V and 1 base at J, with 7 bases between the two ends. This CDR3 contains 12 residues. CDR1 and CDR2 (germline): ENHRY, SYGVKD. CDR3 coding DNA: TGTGCCATCAGCGACAGATCCTACGAGCAGTACTTC. Its translation is CAISDRSYEQYF.

This chain joins TRBV24-1 and TRBJ1-2; D unclear. CDR1 is KGHDR and CDR2 is SFDVKD in the germline V gene. The germline V and J ends were trimmed by 4 bases and 0 bases, with 11 bases remaining between them. The CDR3 loop spans 15 amino acids. As DNA, the CDR3 is TGTGCCACCAGTGACCACCGGGATTCTAACTATGGCTACACCTTC. This encodes CATSDHRDSNYGYTF.

The rearrangement uses TRBV19 and TRBJ1-5; TRBD1 matches 7 bases. The length of the CDR3 is 17 residues. Germline-derived CDR1 and CDR2 are LNHDA and SQIVND (reference sequence). Trimming cost V 4 bases and J 0 bases; bases outside gene matches: 9. This CDR3 is CASSTSPGGYSNQPQHF. Written as DNA, the CDR3 is TGTGCCAGTAGTACGTCCCCAGGGGGTTATAGCAATCAGCCCCAGCATTTT.

In its sample, this clonotype was seen a few times. The CDR3: CATSVRDDSYSPLHF. CDR3 nucleotides: TGTGCCACCAGCGTGCGGGACGATAGTTATTCACCCCTCCACTTT. The V call is TRBV15, the J call TRBJ1-6; tentatively, D is TRBD1 (5 bases). The CDR3 contains 15 residues. Germline V gene sequence: CDR1 LNHNV, CDR2 YYDKDF (reference sequence). V was shortened by 5 bases and J by 8 bases, with 16 bases between the two germline ends. The variable domain in full, with the rest retrieved from reference TRBV15 and TRBJ1-6, is DAMVIQNPRYQVTQFGKPVTLSCSQTLNHNVMYWYQQKSSQAPKLLFHYYDKDFNNEADTPDNFQSRRPNTSFCFLDIRSPGLGDTAMYLCATSVRDDSYSPLHFGNGTRLTVT.

The chain combines TRBV25-1 with TRBJ1-2, with D unresolved. The CDR3 loop spans 12 amino acids. V dropped 11 bases and J dropped 1 base, with 11 bases sitting between them. Germline V gives CDR1 MGHDK, CDR2 SYGVNS. The CDR3 is CAASDFNYGYTF. Written as DNA, the CDR3 is TGTGCCGCGTCCGATTTTAACTATGGCTACACCTTC.

This sequence joins TRBV7-2 and TRBJ2-1, with 9 nucleotides matching TRBD2. The J call could be wrong; TRBJ2-5 is a better fit for the DNA end. Germline V gives CDR1 SGHTA, CDR2 FQGNSA. The CDR3 consists of 15 residues. Here the CDR3 DNA reads TGTGCCAGCAGCTCCGGCGGGGGGGCCGGGGAGACCCAGTACTTC. It yields the protein CASSSGGGAGETQYF.

The V call is TRBV10-3, the J call TRBJ1-1; D may be TRBD1 (5 bases). Per the germline V gene, CDR1 is ENHRY and CDR2 is SYGVKD. The V end lost 11 bases, the J end lost 0 bases, and 13 bases lay between the germline ends. This CDR3 comprises 13 residues. In DNA, the CDR3 is TGTGCCGCGGGGGATACCTTGAACACTGAAGCTTTCTTT. As protein: CAAGDTLNTEAFF.

The J gene is TRBJ2-2, the V gene TRBV20-1; D unclear. Germline V gene lookup returns CDR1 DFQATT and CDR2 SNEGSKA (reference sequence). Trimming removed 5 bases from V and 2 bases from J, with 9 bases in between. This CDR3 comprises 13 residues. The CDR3, as DNA: TGCAGTGCTTGGACGGTAAACACCGGGGAGCTGTTTTTT. Its protein is CSAWTVNTGELFF.

This clonotype has only a few counts. The J gene is TRBJ2-7, the V gene TRBV29-1; either TRBD1 or TRBD2 may fit D (5 bases each). The germline V gene has CDR1 SQVTM and CDR2 ANQGSEA. Trimming cost V 0 bases and J 3 bases, with 24 bases left between them. The CDR3 consists of 18 residues. The CDR3 coding sequence is TGCAGCGTTGAAGATCGTCCCTTTGGGGACGATGGGAACTACGAGCAGTACTTC. Amino acid sequence: CSVEDRPFGDDGNYEQYF.

This clonotype was found a few times. The chain combines TRBV29-1 with TRBJ2-1; no clear D gene. The CDR3 has 14 residues. The V end lost 7 bases, the J end lost 5 bases, and 18 bases lay between the germline ends. CDR1 and CDR2 from the germline V gene are SQVTM and ANQGSEA. The CDR3 region is CSAEDGDFDNEQFF. Written as DNA, the CDR3 is TGCAGCGCCGAAGATGGGGATTTCGACAATGAGCAGTTCTTC.

This chain joins TRBV9 and TRBJ2-1; 9 nucleotides align to TRBD2. In germline, CDR1 is SGDLS, CDR2 YYNGEE. Trimming cost V 3 bases and J 3 bases; bases outside gene matches: 1. The CDR3 extends over 14 amino acids. CDR3 sequence (DNA): TGTGCCAGCAGCGCGACTAGCGGCTACAATGAGCAGTTCTTC. It encodes CASSATSGYNEQFF.

The chain couples TRBV5-5 to TRBJ2-5; 7 nucleotides agree with TRBD1. Germline trimming cut 4 bases from V and 3 bases from J; bases unmatched to any gene: 6. CDR3 size: 14 residues. Looked up from germline, CDR1 is SGHKS and CDR2 is YYEKEE (reference sequence). CDR3 coding DNA: TGTGCCAGCAGCGGAACCGGACAGGAAGAGACCCAGTACTTC. It translates to CASSGTGQEETQYF. Together with reference TRBV5-5 and TRBJ2-5, the CDR3 gives the full variable domain: DAGVTQSPTHLIKTRGQQVTLRCSPISGHKSVSWYQQVLGQGPQFIFQYYEKEERGRGNFPDRFSARQFPNYSSELNVNALLLGDSALYLCASSGTGQEETQYFGPGTRLLVL.

The chain has TRBV7-2 and TRBJ2-3; 7 bases match TRBD2. Germline-derived CDR1 and CDR2 are SGHTA and FQGNSA. The CDR3 has 16 amino acids. Germline trimming cut 5 bases from V and 0 bases from J; bases unmatched to any gene: 8. The CDR3 loop reads CASSVSGLISTDTQYF. CDR3 sequence (DNA): TGTGCCAGCAGCGTTAGCGGGCTTATTAGCACAGATACGCAGTATTTT.

The chain couples TRBV7-9 to TRBJ1-1; no reliable D call. Trimming took off 7 bases at V and 0 bases at J, with 6 bases between the two ends. The germline gives CDR1 SEHNR, CDR2 FQNEAQ (reference sequence). The CDR3 loop spans 12 amino acids. The CDR3 DNA is TGTGCCAGCACCCCTCTGAACACTGAAGCTTTCTTT. This sequence encodes CASTPLNTEAFF. Together with reference TRBV7-9 and TRBJ1-1, the CDR3 gives the full variable domain: DTGVSQNPRHKITKRGQNVTFRCDPISEHNRLYWYRQTLGQGPEFLTYFQNEAQLEKSRLLSDRFSAERPKGSFSTLEIQRTEQGDSAMYLCASTPLNTEAFFGQGTRLTVV.

This clonotype has a single count. The chain recombines TRBV5-6 with TRBJ1-1; perhaps TRBD1 as D (5 bases). CDR3 length: 15 amino acids. V shed 4 bases and J shed 4 bases, with 17 bases lying between them. Germline loops: CDR1 SGHDT, CDR2 YYEEEE. CDR3 protein: CASSPVFGGGTEAFF. For the CDR3, the DNA is TGTGCCAGCAGCCCCGTGTTCGGCGGGGGCACTGAAGCTTTCTTT.

This rearrangement joins TRBV20-1 to TRBJ2-5; no reliable D call. The V end was cut by 3 bases, the J end by 5 bases, with 10 bases between. Germline CDR1 and CDR2: DFQATT and SNEGSKA (reference sequence). The length of the CDR3 is 12 residues. CDR3 sequence: CSASSPGETQYF. CDR3 bases: TGCAGTGCTAGTTCCCCGGGCGAGACCCAGTACTTC.

This clonotype has ten or more counts. This rearrangement joins TRBV25-1 to TRBJ2-6, with 7 positions matching TRBD1. The CDR3 has 17 residues. CDR1 MGHDK and CDR2 SYGVNS come from the germline V gene. With V trimmed by 4 bases and J by 0 bases, 6 bases remained unmatched. The CDR3 is CASSGQGVPSGANVLTF. The DNA of the CDR3 is TGTGCCAGCAGTGGGCAGGGGGTACCCTCTGGGGCCAACGTCCTGACTTTC. The full variable domain, in which reference TRBV25-1 and TRBJ2-6 provide the parts outside the CDR3, is EADIYQTPRYLVIGTGKKITLECSQTMGHDKMYWYQQDPGMELHLIHYSYGVNSTEKGDLSSESTVSRIRTEHFPLTLESARPSHTSQYLCASSGQGVPSGANVLTFGAGSRLTVL.

DNA of the CDR3: TGCGCCAGCAGACCCCCTAGCGTCCTGGGGTCCTACGAGCAGTACTTC. This sequence encodes CASRPPSVLGSYEQYF. V usage is TRBV10-1 and J usage is TRBJ2-7, with D possibly TRBD2 on 6 matching bases. The CDR3 sequence is 16 residues long. Germline loops: CDR1 WNHNN, CDR2 SYGVQD (reference sequence). Between the trimmed V and J ends, which lost 6 bases and 1 base, there was a span of 19 bases.

The chain is built from TRBV7-3 and TRBJ2-7; D is perhaps TRBD2 (6 bases). Trimming cost V 2 bases and J 3 bases, with 8 bases left between them. CDR3 size: 13 residues. Germline CDR1 is SGHTA and CDR2 is FQGTGA. In DNA form, the CDR3 reads TGTGCCAGCAGCTTAGCGGGAAACTACGAGCAGTACTTC. The encoded protein is CASSLAGNYEQYF.

This chain links TRBV20-1 with TRBJ2-1; TRBD2 matches at 7 bases. This CDR3 is 13 amino acids long. V was pared by 7 bases and J by 4 bases, with 7 bases of the junction left unmatched. The germline CDR1 and CDR2 sequences are DFQATT and SNEGSKA (reference sequence). This CDR3 reads CSGWRESYNEQFF. The CDR3 nucleotides read TGCAGTGGGTGGCGGGAGTCGTACAATGAGCAGTTCTTC.

The CDR3 DNA is TGTGCCACCAGATCTCAGGGAGAAGCTTTCTTT. This encodes CATRSQGEAFF. This chain uses TRBV24-1 with TRBJ1-1, with TRBD1 as a possible D gene (5 bases). Trimming cost V 7 bases and J 8 bases, with 10 bases left between them. The CDR3 is made up of 11 amino acids. The germline CDR1 and CDR2 sequences are KGHDR and SFDVKD.

This clonotype was counted many times. This chain connects TRBV15 to TRBJ2-5, with D perhaps matching TRBD1 (6 bases). CDR3 length equals 15 residues. V lost 0 bases and J lost 5, with 13 bases in between. Germline V gene data show CDR1 as LNHNV and CDR2 as YYDKDF (reference sequence). The DNA for the CDR3 is TGTGCCACCAGCAGAGATGGGGGCCCCGAGGAGACCCAGTACTTC. Translation gives CATSRDGGPEETQYF.

The chain couples TRBV7-8 to TRBJ2-7; D call uncertain. The germline V gene has CDR1 SGHVS and CDR2 FQNEAQ. This CDR3 has 12 residues. The ends were cut back, 6 bases at V and 5 bases at J, with 11 bases in the middle. Here the CDR3 reads CASSLRVDEQYF. CDR3 bases: TGTGCCAGCAGTTTAAGGGTCGACGAGCAGTACTTC.

The chain employs TRBV5-1 and TRBJ1-6; D remains unclear. The germline CDR1 and CDR2 sequences are SGHRS and YFSETQ. V was cut by 0 bases and J by 8 bases, with 6 bases left in between. The CDR3 is made up of 13 amino acids. This chain's CDR3 is CASSLDGDSPLHF. DNA of the CDR3: TGCGCCAGCAGCTTGGACGGGGATTCACCCCTCCACTTT.

The rearrangement links TRBV10-2 to TRBJ2-6; tentatively, D is TRBD1 (6 bases). CDR1 is WSHSY, CDR2 SAAADI, per germline. This CDR3 has 14 amino acids. Trimming shortened V by 9 bases and J by 0 bases, and 9 bases separated the two germline ends. As DNA, the CDR3 is TGCGCCAGTAAACAGGGCTCTGGGGCCAACGTCCTGACTTTC. Translated, it gives CASKQGSGANVLTF.

The chain carries TRBV7-2 and TRBJ1-5; TRBD1 agrees at 7 bases. This CDR3 is 15 amino acids long. The germline gives CDR1 SGHTA, CDR2 FQGNSA. V was pared by 1 base and J by 6 bases, with 6 bases of the junction left unmatched. This CDR3 reads CASSLEKTGIQPQHF. CDR3 coding DNA: TGTGCCAGCAGCTTAGAAAAGACAGGGATTCAGCCCCAGCATTTT.